Here is one T cell receptor (beta chain) with its context. Baseline was the first blood sampling point, followed by cycle 4 day 1 and cycle 7 day 1. This sample is part of a study of OX40 agonist ivuxolimab in advanced cancers. Study overall: Administration of intravenous ivuxolimab to patients occurred every 2 weeks at 0.01 to 10 mg/kg. The dose-escalation cohort was roughly 83% male, with a mean age of approximately 62 years, ranging roughly 23 to 79.

The method was immunoSEQ multiplex PCR; TCRdb's version includes in-frame clones alone and lacks a portion of them. Of about 71,000 clones detected, roughly 94% appear once; the ten largest clones hold about 15%. CDR3 size: 15 residues. Between the trimmed V and J ends, which lost 1 base and 3 bases, there was a span of 13 bases. Germline V CDR1 and CDR2: MGHDK, SYGVNS. The specimen comprised CD4+ or CD8+ T cells sorted from blood, sampled in a trial of the OX40 agonist ivuxolimab. This clonotype originated in an adult with an advanced solid tumor such as melanoma, head and neck, liver or kidney cancer. V is TRBV25-1 and J is TRBJ2-7; perhaps TRBD2 as D (6 bases). CDR3 DNA sequence: TGTGCCAGCAGTGAATGGGCCTCGGGGGACTACGAGCAGTACTTC. Translated, it gives CASSEWASGDYEQYF.